The source of this T cell receptor beta chain is a study of human T cells and chemical hapten exposure. TCRdb reprocessed the RACE reads with MiXCR, giving one entry per CDR3 protein. The data hold under 90,000 distinct CDR3 sequences, with 8.5% observed a single time. A few counts support this clonotype. The CDR3 loop spans 16 amino acids. Time point: patch test 2, 6 weeks after DPC sensitization. Treatment noted: therapeutic diphenylcyclopropenone sensitization with weekly scalp DPC. The chain couples TRBV21-1 to TRBJ1-5; the tabulated D call, TRBD1, remains unverified against the DNA. TRBV21-1 corresponds to a pseudogene. The specimen comprised whole blood, sampled in connection with sensitization to the hapten diphenylcyclopropenone (DPC). The sequence was collected from a woman in her fifties or sixties with alopecia areata. Some clones in this sample may be carry-over from other donors' samples. The CDR3 DNA is TGTGCCAGCAGCAAACGCAGGGGGCAAATCGATCAGCCCCAGCATTTT. Its translation is CASSKRRGQIDQPQHF.